This T cell receptor (beta chain) stems from a study of shared clonotypes between healthy human individuals. V dropped 3 bases and J dropped 6 bases, with 18 bases sitting between them. This CDR3 has 15 amino acids. Per germline, CDR1 KGHSH and CDR2 LQKENI. Under the authors' procedure: Owing to the provision of junction-only sequences devoid of quality scores by immunoSEQ, filtering differed. The protocol was immunoSEQ multiplex PCR, while the TCRdb copy is restricted to in-frame clones and leaves out a portion. V and J calls and clone size are copied from that table; D and trimming were computed from the DNA. The sample includes under 650,000 clones, around 96% of them seen just once.

This receptor was obtained from a woman aged 25 to 39 in good health. The chain employs TRBV18 and TRBJ2-7; D tentatively reads TRBD1 or TRBD2 (5 bases each). The sample taken for sequencing was naive CD4+ T cells sorted from blood. Subset of the sample: CD45RA+ positively selected. The CDR3 here is CASSPTSAWGREQYF. CDR3 coding DNA: TGTGCCAGCTCACCGACGTCGGCCTGGGGACGCGAGCAGTACTTC.